What follows are 26 T cell receptor beta chains derived from one specimen sequenced in a study of CD8+CD57+ T cells in acquired aplastic anemia. Selection for sequencing was limited to patients who had shown CD8+CD57+ cell expansion by flow cytometry. Profiling that covered TCR beta VDJ and CDR3 relied on genomic DNA as its template. TCRdb called the reads again in MiXCR, with one record for every CDR3 protein. The table has about 160,000 distinct CDR3 sequences, over 55% seen once. Material: sorted CD4+, CD8+, or CD8+CD57+ T cells (not recorded which) from PBMCs. These receptors originate from a human donor with aplastic anemia.

In its sample, this clonotype was seen once. The chain employs TRBV5-1 and TRBJ1-5; D unclear. The germline gives CDR1 SGHRS, CDR2 YFSETQ. The CDR3 loop spans 12 amino acids. V was pared by 2 bases and J by 7 bases, with 7 bases between. The CDR3 sequence: CASSFVSQPQHF. CDR3 bases: TGCGCCAGCAGCTTTGTATCCCAGCCCCAGCATTTT.

The chain links TRBV15 to TRBJ1-5, with unresolved D. This CDR3 spans 15 amino acids. Germline lookup yields CDR1 LNHNV and CDR2 YYDKDF (reference sequence). V lost 0 bases to trimming and J lost 0 bases, with 6 bases between them. The DNA for the CDR3 is TGTGCCACCAGCAGAGACATCGCTAGCAATCAGCCCCAGCATTTT. Its translation is CATSRDIASNQPQHF.

V is TRBV29-1 and J is TRBJ1-1, with 9 bases fitting TRBD1. V shed 7 bases, J shed 5 bases, and the junction held 5 bases outside the gene matches. Germline V lookup: CDR1 SQVTM, CDR2 ANQGSEA. This CDR3 has 12 residues. The CDR3 reads CSAGTGTTEAFF. The CDR3 DNA reads TGCAGCGCCGGGACAGGGACAACTGAAGCTTTCTTT. The full variable domain, rest sourced from reference TRBV29-1 and TRBJ1-1, is SAVISQKPSRDICQRGTSLTIQCQVDSQVTMMFWYRQQPGQSLTLIATANQGSEATYESGFVIDKFPISRPNLTFSTLTVSNMSPEDSSIYLCSAGTGTTEAFFGQGTRLTVV.

This rearrangement joins TRBV7-9 to TRBJ1-1; possibly TRBD1 for D (5 bases). The CDR3 has 12 residues. V was cut by 1 base and J by 11 bases, with 11 bases left in between. Germline CDR1 SEHNR, CDR2 FQNEAQ (reference sequence). CDR3 nucleotides: TGTGCCAGCAGCTTAGGGACCGGGGACGCTTTCTTT. Its protein is CASSLGTGDAFF. Full variable domain (remainder filled in from reference TRBV7-9 and TRBJ1-1): DTGVSQNPRHKITKRGQNVTFRCDPISEHNRLYWYRQTLGQGPEFLTYFQNEAQLEKSRLLSDRFSAERPKGSFSTLEIQRTEQGDSAMYLCASSLGTGDAFFGQGTRLTVV.

The CDR3 sequence: CASSRDRSSSYEQYF. The CDR3, as DNA: TGCGCCAGCAGCAGGGACAGGTCGAGCTCCTACGAGCAGTACTTC. The chain links TRBV5-1 to TRBJ2-7; 8 nucleotides line up with TRBD1. The length of the CDR3 is 15 residues. V was clipped by 4 bases and J by 0 bases; unmatched bases: 6. Germline V gives CDR1 SGHRS, CDR2 YFSETQ.

J is TRBJ2-2 and V is TRBV20-1; perhaps TRBD2 as D (5 bases). Germline V gene data show CDR1 as DFQATT and CDR2 as SNEGSKA (reference sequence). The CDR3 has 16 residues. Trimming removed 0 bases from V and 0 bases from J, with 11 bases in between. CDR3 in amino acids: CSARETGRTNTGELFF. DNA of the CDR3: TGCAGTGCTAGAGAAACGGGGAGAACGAACACCGGGGAGCTGTTTTTT.

The chain employs TRBV9 and TRBJ2-7; 16 positions agree with TRBD2. Germline CDR1 is SGDLS and CDR2 is YYNGEE. Trimming at V came to 3 bases and at J to 5 bases, leaving 11 bases not matched to a gene. The CDR3 is 18 residues long. CDR3 amino acids: CASSASGTSGRAFDEQYF. The CDR3 bases are TGTGCCAGCAGCGCCTCCGGGACTAGCGGGAGGGCTTTCGACGAGCAGTACTTC.

V gene TRBV2 combines with J gene TRBJ2-2; D is uncertain. With 7 bases removed from V and 0 bases from J, the gap between germline ends came to 12 bases. The CDR3 loop spans 15 amino acids. The germline CDR1 and CDR2 sequences are SNHLY and FYNNEI. The CDR3 DNA is TGTGCCAGCAATAGTGTGGCGGCGAACACCGGGGAGCTGTTTTTT. Protein: CASNSVAANTGELFF. Supplemented by reference TRBV2 and TRBJ2-2, the full variable domain reads EPEVTQTPSHQVTQMGQEVILRCVPISNHLYFYWYRQILGQKVEFLVSFYNNEISEKSEIFDDQFSVERPDGSNFTLKIRSTKLEDSAMYFCASNSVAANTGELFFGEGSRLTVL.

The CDR3 reads CSAWKGDTEAFF. In DNA form, the CDR3 reads TGCAGTGCCTGGAAGGGGGACACTGAAGCTTTCTTT. V usage is TRBV20-1 and J usage is TRBJ1-1; perhaps TRBD1 as D (6 bases). The CDR3 sequence is 12 residues long. Per the germline V gene, CDR1 is DFQATT and CDR2 is SNEGSKA (reference sequence). The ends were cut back, 6 bases at V and 3 bases at J, with 11 bases in the middle.

The chain is built from TRBV9 and TRBJ2-3; D perhaps matches TRBD2 (6 bases). CDR3 length: 15 residues. The germline V gene has CDR1 SGDLS and CDR2 YYNGEE. The V gene lost 4 bases and the J gene lost 4 bases, with 16 bases spanning the gap. CDR3 coding DNA: TGTGCCAGCAGCTTACTAGCCGTACGATCAGATACGCAGTATTTT. Translated, it gives CASSLLAVRSDTQYF.

This sequence joins TRBV9 and TRBJ2-7; 9 bases are shared with TRBD1. The germline V gene encodes CDR1 SGDLS and CDR2 YYNGEE. This CDR3 spans 16 amino acids. The junction had 12 bases not matched to a gene; V was cut back by 3 bases and J by 5 bases. CDR3 nucleotide sequence: TGTGCCAGCAGCGCTCTCCCGGGACAGGGTGGCGACGAGCAGTACTTC. Residues: CASSALPGQGGDEQYF.

This chain uses TRBV4-2 with TRBJ1-1, with 7 bases identical to TRBD1. This CDR3 comprises 14 residues. The V gene's germline CDR1 is LGHNA and CDR2 YNFKEQ. V lost 5 bases and J lost 4; bases outside the gene matches: 7. The CDR3, as DNA: TGTGCCAGCAGCTCGACAGGGCGGGGCACTGAAGCTTTCTTT. Its protein is CASSSTGRGTEAFF.

The chain combines TRBV20-1 with TRBJ2-7, with 7 bases lining up with TRBD2. The CDR3 totals 15 residues. V lost 6 bases and J lost 2; bases outside the gene matches: 13. Looked up from germline, CDR1 is DFQATT and CDR2 is SNEGSKA (reference sequence). The CDR3 loop is CSAPGSGGDTYEQYF. The DNA of the CDR3 is TGCAGTGCCCCAGGGTCGGGAGGTGACACCTACGAGCAGTACTTC.

This chain links TRBV12-3 or TRBV12-4 with TRBJ1-2; possibly TRBD1 for D (6 bases). With 6 bases removed from V and 4 bases from J, the gap between germline ends came to 18 bases. The length of the CDR3 is 15 residues. CDR3 amino acids: CASSPDRLLGYGYTF. CDR3 DNA: TGTGCCAGCAGCCCTGACAGGCTCCTTGGCTATGGCTACACCTTC.

The genes are TRBV6-1 and TRBJ2-3, with D maybe TRBD2 (5 bases). V was clipped by 7 bases and J by 2 bases, with 10 bases between them. Germline values: CDR1 MNHNS, CDR2 SASEGT. The CDR3 runs to 13 residues. The DNA for the CDR3 is TGTGCCAGCATACAGCGGAACACAGATACGCAGTATTTT. This sequence encodes CASIQRNTDTQYF.

Concerning this clonotype: Germline is not matched at one junction end, which may reflect a read error. The chain links TRBV12-3 or TRBV12-4 to TRBJ2-7; possible D gene TRBD2, 6 bases. CDR3 size: 13 residues. The CDR3 DNA reads TGTGCCAGCAGCCGCGGGGCAGCCTACGAGCAGCACTTC. This encodes CASSRGAAYEQHF.

The CDR3 loop is CAISDASGETEAFF. The CDR3 region has the DNA TGTGCCATCAGTGACGCCTCAGGGGAAACTGAAGCTTTCTTT. This chain uses TRBV10-3 with TRBJ1-1; D is perhaps TRBD1 (6 bases). This CDR3 region has 14 residues. The V and J ends lost 3 bases and 5 bases respectively, with 13 bases between them. Germline V gene data show CDR1 as ENHRY and CDR2 as SYGVKD.

As for this clonotype: An end of the junction differs from the germline gene, which may be a read error. This sequence joins TRBV7-2 and TRBJ2-1; 8 bases agree with TRBD2. Germline values: CDR1 SGHTA, CDR2 FQGNSA. The CDR3 contains 18 residues. CDR3: CASSSPRERELVYSEQFF. CDR3 sequence (DNA): TGTGCCAGCAGCTCCCCGAGGGAGCGGGAGCTTGTCTACAGTGAGCAGTTCTTC.

In nucleotides, the CDR3 is TGCAGTGCCAGCAGTGAAGATAGATACAATGAGCAGTTCTTC. Translation: CSASSEDRYNEQFF. J is TRBJ2-1 and V is TRBV20-1; the D is unclear. The germline V gene encodes CDR1 DFQATT and CDR2 SNEGSKA (reference sequence). Trimming pared 6 bases from V and 4 bases from J, leaving 16 bases between. The CDR3 totals 14 residues.

V is TRBV7-2 and J is TRBJ1-1; 7 bases are shared with TRBD1. The CDR3 covers 15 residues. CDR1 is SGHTA, CDR2 FQGNSA, per germline. The V and J ends lost 2 bases and 8 bases, in that order; junction bases with no gene match: 11. CDR3 region: CASSLYRGQDEEAFF. CDR3 sequence (DNA): TGTGCCAGCAGCTTATATCGCGGACAGGATGAAGAAGCTTTCTTT.

This clonotype was counted between two and nine times. The chain joins TRBV9 to TRBJ2-7; possible D gene TRBD2, 5 bases. The CDR3 runs to 13 residues. Germline V gene sequence: CDR1 SGDLS, CDR2 YYNGEE. Trimming removed 0 bases at V and 7 bases at J, with 11 bases between. CDR3 protein: CASSVGGAPEQYV. DNA of the CDR3: TGTGCCAGCAGCGTAGGGGGAGCCCCTGAGCAGTACGTC.

This clonotype was counted a single time. This chain links TRBV10-3 with TRBJ1-1, with TRBD1 as a possible D gene (6 bases). Trimming removed 7 bases from V and 1 base from J, with 10 bases in between. The CDR3 is 13 residues long. CDR1 and CDR2 (germline): ENHRY, SYGVKD. As DNA, the CDR3 is TGTGCCATCACCAGGACAGCGAACACTGAAGCTTTCTTT. Residues: CAITRTANTEAFF.

This clonotype was detected once. The chain joins TRBV15 to TRBJ1-6; D is undetermined. The CDR3 is 14 amino acids. Germline V gene data show CDR1 as LNHNV and CDR2 as YYDKDF (reference sequence). V lost 6 bases, J lost 4 bases, and 10 bases lay in between. CDR3 nucleotide sequence: TGTGCCACCAGTTCTGGGCCTTATAATTCACCCCTCCACTTT. As protein: CATSSGPYNSPLHF.

On this clonotype: One junction end disagrees with the germline gene, perhaps due to a read error. V usage is TRBV7-2 and J usage is TRBJ1-1, with no clear D. Germline V gene data show CDR1 as SGHTA and CDR2 as FQGNSA. The CDR3 sequence is 15 residues long. Here the CDR3 reads CASSLVGGSGTEAFF. DNA for the CDR3: TGCGCCAGCAGCTTGGTGGGAGGGAGCGGCACTGAAGCTTTCTTT.

The chain carries TRBV7-8 and TRBJ1-6, with 7 bases that match TRBD1. The trim removed 5 bases at V and 7 bases at J, leaving 5 bases unmatched. Germline CDR1 reads SGHVS; CDR2 reads FQNEAQ. This CDR3 has 14 residues. CDR3 coding DNA: TGTGCCAGCAGCAATGGGACAGAGAATTCACCCCTCCACTTT. Its protein is CASSNGTENSPLHF. Complete variable domain (other parts from reference TRBV7-8 and TRBJ1-6): GAGVSQSPRYKVAKRGQDVALRCDPISGHVSLFWYQQALGQGPEFLTYFQNEAQLDKSGLPSDRFFAERPEGSVSTLKIQRTQQEDSAVYLCASSNGTENSPLHFGNGTRLTVT.

V and J are TRBV5-4 and TRBJ2-3; weak D call: TRBD2 (8 bases). V dropped 3 bases and J dropped 1 base, with 15 bases sitting between them. This CDR3 is built from 16 residues. Germline V gives CDR1 SGHNT, CDR2 YYREEE (reference sequence). The CDR3 sequence is CASSWRGRGGTDTQYF. The CDR3 nucleotides are TGTGCCAGCAGCTGGAGGGGGCGGGGGGGCACAGATACGCAGTATTTT. The variable domain in full, completed from reference TRBV5-4 and TRBJ2-3, reads ETGVTQSPTHLIKTRGQQVTLRCSSQSGHNTVSWYQQALGQGPQFIFQYYREEENGRGNFPPRFSGLQFPNYSSELNVNALELDDSALYLCASSWRGRGGTDTQYFGPGTRLTVL.